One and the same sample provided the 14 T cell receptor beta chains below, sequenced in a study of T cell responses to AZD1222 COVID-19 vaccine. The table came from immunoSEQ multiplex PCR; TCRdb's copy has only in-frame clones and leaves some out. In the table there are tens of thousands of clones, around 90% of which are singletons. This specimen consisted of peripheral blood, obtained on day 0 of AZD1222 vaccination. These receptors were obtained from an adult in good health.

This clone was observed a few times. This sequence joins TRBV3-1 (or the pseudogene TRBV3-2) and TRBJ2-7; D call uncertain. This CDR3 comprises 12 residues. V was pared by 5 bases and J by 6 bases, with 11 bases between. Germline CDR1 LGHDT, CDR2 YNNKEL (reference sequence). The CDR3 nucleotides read TGTGCCAGCAGCTGGGCTAAGGGCGAGCAGTACTTC. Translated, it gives CASSWAKGEQYF.

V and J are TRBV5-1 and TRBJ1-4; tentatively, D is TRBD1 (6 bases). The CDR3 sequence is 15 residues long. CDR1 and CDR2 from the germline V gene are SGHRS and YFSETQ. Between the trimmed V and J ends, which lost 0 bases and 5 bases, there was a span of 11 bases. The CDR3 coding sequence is TGCGCCAGCAGCTTGGCCACAGGGCGGAATGAAAAACTGTTTTTT. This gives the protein CASSLATGRNEKLFF.

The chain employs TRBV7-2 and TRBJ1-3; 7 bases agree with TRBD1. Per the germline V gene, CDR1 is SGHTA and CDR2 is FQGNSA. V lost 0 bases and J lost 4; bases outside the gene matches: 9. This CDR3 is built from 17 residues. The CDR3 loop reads CASSLARGGTTGNTIYF. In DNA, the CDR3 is TGTGCCAGCAGCTTAGCCAGGGGGGGTACTACGGGAAACACCATATATTTT.

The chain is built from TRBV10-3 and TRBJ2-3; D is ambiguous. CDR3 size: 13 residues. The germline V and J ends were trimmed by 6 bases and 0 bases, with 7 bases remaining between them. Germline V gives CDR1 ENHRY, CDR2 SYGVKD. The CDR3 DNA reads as TGTGCCATCAGAGGCTCTAGCACAGATACGCAGTATTTT. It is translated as CAIRGSSTDTQYF.

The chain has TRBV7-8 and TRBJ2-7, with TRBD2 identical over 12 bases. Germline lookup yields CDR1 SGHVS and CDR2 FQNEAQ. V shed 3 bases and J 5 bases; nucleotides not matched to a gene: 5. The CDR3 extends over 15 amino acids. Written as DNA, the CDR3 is TGTGCCAGCAGCTTCGCTAGCGGGGGGGCCCACGAGCAGTACTTC. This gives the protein CASSFASGGAHEQYF.

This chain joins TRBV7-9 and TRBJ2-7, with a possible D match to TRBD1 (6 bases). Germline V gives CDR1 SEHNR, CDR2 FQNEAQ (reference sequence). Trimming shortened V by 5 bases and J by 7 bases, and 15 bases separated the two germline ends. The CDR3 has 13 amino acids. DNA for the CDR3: TGTGCCAGCAGCCGGGACAATGTTAGGGAGCAGTACTTC. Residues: CASSRDNVREQYF.

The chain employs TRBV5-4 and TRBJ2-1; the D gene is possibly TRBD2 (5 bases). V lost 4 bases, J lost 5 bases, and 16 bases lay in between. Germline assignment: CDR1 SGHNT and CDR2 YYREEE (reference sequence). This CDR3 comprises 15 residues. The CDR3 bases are TGTGCCAGCAGCCGGACTGTCCCCAAGCACAATGAGCAGTTCTTC. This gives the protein CASSRTVPKHNEQFF.

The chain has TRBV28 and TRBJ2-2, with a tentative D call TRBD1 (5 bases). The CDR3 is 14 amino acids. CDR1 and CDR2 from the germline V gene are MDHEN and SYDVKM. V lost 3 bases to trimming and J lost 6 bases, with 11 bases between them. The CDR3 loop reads CASSFPRDAGELFF. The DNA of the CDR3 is TGTGCCAGCAGTTTTCCCAGGGATGCCGGGGAGCTGTTTTTT.

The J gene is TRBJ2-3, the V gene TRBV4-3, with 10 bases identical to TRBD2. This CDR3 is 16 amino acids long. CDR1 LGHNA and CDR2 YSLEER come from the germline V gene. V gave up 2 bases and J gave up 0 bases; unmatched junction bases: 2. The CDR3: CASSQWTSGSTDTQYF. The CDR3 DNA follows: TGCGCCAGCAGCCAATGGACTAGCGGAAGCACAGATACGCAGTATTTT.

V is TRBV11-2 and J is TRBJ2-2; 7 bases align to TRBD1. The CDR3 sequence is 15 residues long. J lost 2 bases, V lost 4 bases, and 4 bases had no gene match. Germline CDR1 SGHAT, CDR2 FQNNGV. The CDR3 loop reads CASSSQGSNTGELFF. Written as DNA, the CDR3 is TGTGCCAGCAGCTCACAGGGGTCCAACACCGGGGAGCTGTTTTTT.

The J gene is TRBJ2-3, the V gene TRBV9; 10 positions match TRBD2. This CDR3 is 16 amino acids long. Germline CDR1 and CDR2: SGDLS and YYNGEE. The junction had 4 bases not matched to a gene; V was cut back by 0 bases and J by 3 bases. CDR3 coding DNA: TGTGCCAGCAGCGTAGACCCTAGCGGGGGAACAGATACGCAGTATTTT. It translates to CASSVDPSGGTDTQYF.

Here the CDR3 DNA reads TGTGCCAGCAGCTTAACCCGGACGGGAATCACAGATACGCAGTATTTT. Protein product: CASSLTRTGITDTQYF. V usage is TRBV7-6 and J usage is TRBJ2-3; D is possibly TRBD2 (5 bases). CDR3 length: 16 residues. Germline V gene lookup returns CDR1 SGHVS and CDR2 FNYEAQ. V lost 2 bases, J lost 2 bases, and 14 bases lay in between.

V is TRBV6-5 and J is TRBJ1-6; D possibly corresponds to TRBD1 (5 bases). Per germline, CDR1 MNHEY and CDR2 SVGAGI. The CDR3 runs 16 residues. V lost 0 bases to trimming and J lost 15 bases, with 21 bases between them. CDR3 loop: CASSYSRDAFEGHLHF. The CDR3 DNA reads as TGTGCCAGCAGTTACTCCCGGGACGCCTTTGAGGGTCACCTCCACTTT.

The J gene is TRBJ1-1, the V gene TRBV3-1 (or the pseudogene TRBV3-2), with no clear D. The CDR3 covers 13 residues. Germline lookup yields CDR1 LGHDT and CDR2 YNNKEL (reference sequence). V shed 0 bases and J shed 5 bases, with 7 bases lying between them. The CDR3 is CASSQERRTEAFF. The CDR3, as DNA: TGTGCCAGCAGCCAAGAAAGACGTACTGAAGCTTTCTTT.